Reported below is one T cell receptor beta chain. The data stem from a study of lymphopenia after photon versus proton radiotherapy. Produced via immunoSEQ multiplex PCR; TCRdb's table is partial and in-frame only. The sample records under 20,000 clones, over 80% being singletons. The sample in question was peripheral blood, obtained from a patient treated with photon-based radiotherapy. This receptor was identified in a man in his fifties or sixties with pancreatic cancer.

CDR3 nucleotide sequence: TGTGCCAGCAGCTTGGGTTTCGGCACAGATACGCAGTATTTT. As protein: CASSLGFGTDTQYF. This chain connects TRBV5-6 to TRBJ2-3; D uncertain. V dropped 0 bases and J dropped 1 base, with 6 bases sitting between them. Germline loops: CDR1 SGHDT, CDR2 YYEEEE. This CDR3 contains 14 residues.